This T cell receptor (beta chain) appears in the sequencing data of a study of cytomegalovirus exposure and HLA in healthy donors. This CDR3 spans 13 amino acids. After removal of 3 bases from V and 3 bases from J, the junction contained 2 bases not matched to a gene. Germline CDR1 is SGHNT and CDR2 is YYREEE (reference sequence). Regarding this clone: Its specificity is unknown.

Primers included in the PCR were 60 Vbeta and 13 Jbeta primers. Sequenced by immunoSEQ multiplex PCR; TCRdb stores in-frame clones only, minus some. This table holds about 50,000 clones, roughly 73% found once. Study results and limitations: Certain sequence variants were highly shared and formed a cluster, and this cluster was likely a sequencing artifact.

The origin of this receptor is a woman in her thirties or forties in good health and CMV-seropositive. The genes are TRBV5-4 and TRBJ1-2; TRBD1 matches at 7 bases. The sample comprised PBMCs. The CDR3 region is CASSSRGDYGYTF. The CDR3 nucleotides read TGTGCCAGCAGCTCCAGGGGGGACTATGGCTACACCTTC.